This T cell receptor beta chain was captured in a study of cytomegalovirus exposure and HLA in healthy donors. Regarding the study as a whole: It was confirmed in vitro that a few of the CMV-associated chains were specific for CMV antigens. Across donors, most TCRs were seen rarely, yet some public ones were widespread. The TCR clusters that emerged in the first cohort tended, a later analysis found, to co-occur in the 120 or so validation repertoires. Cytomegalovirus status was reportedly diagnosed by the classifier with high specificity and sensitivity.

In regard to this clone: Its matching antigen is unknown.

Some clones are missing from TCRdb's copy, which holds only in-frame ones; the method was immunoSEQ multiplex PCR. The sample contains 100,000 to 150,000 clones, 85% to 95% of which appear only once. Sequencing used PBMCs. The receptor was derived from a woman aged 18-29 years in good health and CMV-seronegative.

CDR3 region: CASSLRTGVGFSDTQYF. The CDR3 region has the DNA TGCGCCAGCAGCTTGAGAACAGGAGTAGGATTCTCAGATACGCAGTATTTT. The chain combines TRBV5-1 with TRBJ2-3, with D possibly matching TRBD1 (5 bases). CDR1 and CDR2 (germline): SGHRS, YFSETQ. The V gene lost 1 base and the J gene lost 4 bases, with 19 bases spanning the gap. The CDR3 is made up of 17 amino acids.